This T cell receptor (beta chain) was found in a study of naive and memory T cell subsets. Study observations and caveats: There was no ground truth to check naive and memory subset results.

Trimming at V came to 6 bases and at J to 5 bases, leaving 7 bases not matched to a gene. Germline-derived CDR1 and CDR2 are LNHDA and SQIVND (reference sequence). The CDR3 extends over 14 amino acids. The beta constant-region primer was an equimolar mix of two oligonucleotides covering TRBC1 and TRBC2. An oligonucleotide with the SP2 primer and a 12-nucleotide UMI was ligated to the cDNA 3' end. The ligated cDNA underwent four PCR rounds using SP2 and nested alpha and beta constant-region primers. TCRdb re-called the UMI-ligation and nested PCR reads with MiXCR, one entry per CDR3 protein. The profile shows 81,000 or so distinct CDR3 sequences, 7% to 8% of them singletons. Cells stained for CD3, CD4, CD8, CD45RA, CD27 and viability were sorted into four CD45RA/CD27 subsets. This clonotype was recorded at least ten times. The antigen remains unidentified.

This chain links TRBV19 with TRBJ2-1; 7 bases align to TRBD1. This receptor was taken from a human donor in good health. Material: central memory CD4+ T cells from blood. The CDR3 DNA reads as TGTGCCAGTAGGCACAGGGGCGGCCACAATGAGCAGTTCTTC. This translates into CASRHRGGHNEQFF.